The clone carrying this TCR beta chain was detected only a few times. The sample is drawn from a study of shared clonotypes between healthy human individuals. This CDR3 is 14 amino acids long. The V gene's germline CDR1 is MNHEY and CDR2 SMNVEV (reference sequence). Trimming pared 1 base from V and 8 bases from J, leaving 12 bases between. TCRdb's table, derived via immunoSEQ multiplex PCR, lists solely in-frame clones and lacks some. Found here are 550,000 to 850,000 clones, 72% of them singletons; the top ten hold under 2%. Source material: memory CD4+ T cells sorted from blood. Subset given: CD45RA-negative fraction. This receptor was obtained from a woman in her twenties or thirties in good health. The rearrangement joins TRBV27 to TRBJ2-1; D is possibly TRBD1 (5 bases). The CDR3 reads CASSLYGHFDEQFF. The CDR3 bases are TGTGCCAGCAGTTTATATGGACACTTCGATGAGCAGTTCTTC.